The present TCR beta chain was sequenced within a study of cytomegalovirus exposure and HLA in healthy donors. General study points: A later analysis reportedly identified an Asian-associated ancestry cluster as carrying fewer N-insertions than the roughly 700-donor mean.

The germline V and J ends were trimmed by 1 base and 2 bases, with 13 bases remaining between them. The CDR3 is made up of 15 amino acids. The germline V gene encodes CDR1 SGHDT and CDR2 YYEEEE. On this clone: No antigen is known for it.

The primer mix had 60 Vbeta and 13 Jbeta primers. Here immunoSEQ multiplex PCR was the method, and the copy in TCRdb shows in-frame clones only, minus some. The sample gives around 100,000 clones, about 81% of which show up once; roughly 4.3% is in the top ten. The sequence came from a middle-aged woman in good health and CMV-seropositive. The chain recombines TRBV5-6 with TRBJ2-7, with a possible D match to TRBD1 (6 bases). Material: PBMCs. The CDR3 region is CASSLLAGEAYEQYF. The CDR3 DNA sequence: TGTGCCAGCAGCTTGTTGGCAGGGGAAGCCTACGAGCAGTACTTC.